The 10 T cell receptor beta chains in this list originate from one sample, sequenced in a study of blood T cell repertoires in COVID-19. Method: immunoSEQ multiplex PCR; TCRdb's copy keeps in-frame clones and lacks some. The sample has about 120,000 clones; approximately 90% are singletons. The sequencing input was peripheral blood. The receptors shown here come from a man aged 65 to 85 with active or convalescent COVID-19.

The rearrangement uses TRBV6-2 or TRBV6-3 and TRBJ2-7; 7 bases are a match to TRBD2. Trimming removed 0 bases from V and 0 bases from J; junction bases left unmatched: 11. Germline loops: CDR1 MNHEY, CDR2 SVGEGT. The CDR3 extends over 18 amino acids. The chain's CDR3 is CASSYSRFRGGSSYEQYF. The CDR3 nucleotides are TGTGCCAGCAGTTACTCGAGGTTCCGGGGAGGGAGCTCCTACGAGCAGTACTTC.

The rearrangement joins TRBV2 to TRBJ2-3, with 7 bases lining up with TRBD1. The CDR3 consists of 16 residues. The V gene end was trimmed by 2 bases and the J gene end by 0 bases; junction bases not matched to a gene: 5. CDR1 and CDR2 (germline): SNHLY, FYNNEI. The CDR3 loop is CASSERGRTSTDTQYF. The CDR3 bases are TGTGCCAGCAGTGAAAGGGGGCGAACTAGCACAGATACGCAGTATTTT. Supplemented by reference TRBV2 and TRBJ2-3, the full variable domain reads EPEVTQTPSHQVTQMGQEVILRCVPISNHLYFYWYRQILGQKVEFLVSFYNNEISEKSEIFDDQFSVERPDGSNFTLKIRSTKLEDSAMYFCASSERGRTSTDTQYFGPGTRLTVL.

This chain uses TRBV11-1 with TRBJ2-5; D not certain. Trimming pared 4 bases from V and 1 base from J, leaving 13 bases between. The CDR3 runs 15 residues. Germline CDR1 SGHAT, CDR2 FQDESV (reference sequence). CDR3 region: CASSSNWALQETQYF. The CDR3 DNA sequence: TGTGCCAGCAGCTCAAACTGGGCCCTCCAAGAGACCCAGTACTTC.

This clone was observed once. CDR3 in DNA: TGTGCCAGCAGCTTGGGGGACAGCTACTACAATGAGCAGTTCTTC. Protein sequence: CASSLGDSYYNEQFF. This chain links TRBV5-6 with TRBJ2-1; the match to TRBD1 covers 7 bases. This CDR3 is built from 15 residues. Per germline, CDR1 SGHDT and CDR2 YYEEEE. Trimming at V came to 0 bases and at J to 3 bases, leaving 3 bases not matched to a gene.

The chain carries TRBV6-5 and TRBJ2-3; D may be TRBD1 (6 bases). The V end lost 2 bases, the J end lost 0 bases, and 6 bases lay between the germline ends. This CDR3 contains 14 residues. CDR1 and CDR2 from the germline V gene are MNHEY and SVGAGI. CDR3 sequence reads: CASSYRGSTDTQYF. In DNA form, the CDR3 reads TGTGCCAGCAGTTACAGGGGGAGCACAGATACGCAGTATTTT.

The chain combines TRBV3-1 (or the pseudogene TRBV3-2) with TRBJ2-2; possibly TRBD2 for D (6 bases). From germline, CDR1 is LGHDT and CDR2 YNNKEL (reference sequence). V was trimmed by 4 bases and J by 5 bases, leaving 17 bases between them. This CDR3 contains 16 residues. CDR3 protein: CASSPPGWAGTGELFF. CDR3 DNA: TGTGCCAGCAGCCCCCCAGGGTGGGCGGGGACCGGGGAGCTGTTTTTT.

V gene TRBV18 combines with J gene TRBJ1-6; no definite D call. CDR1 is KGHSH and CDR2 is LQKENI in the germline V gene. The CDR3 runs 15 residues. Trimming left V 3 bases short and J 14 bases short, with 20 bases between. This chain's CDR3 is CASSPNAGEQRTLHF. CDR3 nucleotide sequence: TGTGCCAGCTCACCTAACGCTGGAGAGCAGCGGACCCTCCACTTT.

The chain has TRBV28 and TRBJ2-2, with D possibly matching TRBD1 (5 bases). Germline CDR1 MDHEN, CDR2 SYDVKM. The ends were cut back, 4 bases at V and 0 bases at J, with 12 bases in the middle. The CDR3 sequence is 16 residues long. The CDR3 bases are TGTGCCAGCAGTTCCACCCGGACAACGAACACCGGGGAGCTGTTTTTT. It specifies CASSSTRTTNTGELFF.

This chain connects TRBV6-5 to TRBJ2-5; D may be TRBD2 (5 bases). Looked up from germline, CDR1 is MNHEY and CDR2 is SVGAGI. V dropped 5 bases and J dropped 4 bases, with 14 bases sitting between them. The CDR3 is 14 residues long. In DNA, the CDR3 is TGTGCCAGCAGTATAAAGGGAGTTAGAGAGACCCAGTACTTC. It encodes CASSIKGVRETQYF.

The chain combines TRBV7-9 with TRBJ1-1; 8 nucleotides line up with TRBD1. Germline V lookup: CDR1 SEHNR, CDR2 FQNEAQ (reference sequence). V was pared by 5 bases and J by 5 bases, with 1 base of the junction left unmatched. CDR3 length: 12 residues. CDR3 sequence: CASSTGGTEAFF. CDR3 nucleotide sequence: TGTGCCAGCAGCACAGGGGGTACTGAAGCTTTCTTT.